Sequencing of this T cell receptor beta chain was carried out in a study of T cell changes during pregnancy in multiple sclerosis. Trimming at V came to 5 bases and at J to 1 base, leaving 10 bases not matched to a gene. Germline CDR1 is LGHNA and CDR2 is YNFKEQ. The CDR3 is made up of 16 amino acids. Some clones are missing from TCRdb's copy, which holds only in-frame ones; the method was immunoSEQ multiplex PCR. The table records about 73,000 clones, approximately 92% of them present only once. The sequences come from peripheral blood, collected in the third trimester of pregnancy. This clonotype was obtained from a female donor in good health, enrolled as a control in a pregnancy study. The chain combines TRBV4-2 with TRBJ2-7, with TRBD2 identical over 8 bases. CDR3 nucleotides: TGTGCCAGCAGCTTGTACCCCGGGAGGGGATCCTACGAGCAGTACTTC. Its protein product is CASSLYPGRGSYEQYF.